The entry below gives a single T cell receptor beta chain sequence along with its context. What it recognizes is unknown. UMIs incorporating a 6-nucleotide sample barcode were appended by means of template switching. Each CDR3 protein gets one entry in TCRdb, which reprocessed the 5' RACE reads and gives no DNA. The sample table sets out roughly 200,000 distinct CDR3 sequences. In germline, CDR1 is SEHNR, CDR2 FQNEAQ (reference sequence). The CDR3 is 12 residues long. This sample is drawn from a study of monozygotic twins with inflammatory bowel disease. Study-wide results and limits: The inverse Simpson measure of TCRbeta diversity was lower in IBD patients than in healthy co-twins. Support was lacking for any single strong IBD-associated signal or clonotype.

What was sequenced was blood. J is TRBJ1-1 and V is TRBV7-9; TCRdb reports TRBD1, a call that lacks DNA to check it against. The receptor was isolated from a human donor with ulcerative colitis or Crohn's disease, or a healthy co-twin of an affected twin (not recorded which). The CDR3 here is CASSLDRAEAFF. Filled out from reference TRBV7-9 and TRBJ1-1, the complete variable domain reads DTGVSQNPRHKITKRGQNVTFRCDPISEHNRLYWYRQTLGQGPEFLTYFQNEAQLEKSRLLSDRFSAERPKGSFSTLEIQRTEQGDSAMYLCASSLDRAEAFFGQGTRLTVV.